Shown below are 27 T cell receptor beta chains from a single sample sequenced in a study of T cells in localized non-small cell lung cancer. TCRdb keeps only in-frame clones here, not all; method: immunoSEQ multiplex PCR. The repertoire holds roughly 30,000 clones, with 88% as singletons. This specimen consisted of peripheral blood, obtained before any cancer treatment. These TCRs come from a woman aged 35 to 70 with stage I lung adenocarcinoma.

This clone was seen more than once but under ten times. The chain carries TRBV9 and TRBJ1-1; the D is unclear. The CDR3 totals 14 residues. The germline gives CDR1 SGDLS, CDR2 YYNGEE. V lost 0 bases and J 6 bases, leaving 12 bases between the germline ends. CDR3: CASSVDGDSAEAFF. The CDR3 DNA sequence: TGTGCCAGCAGCGTAGACGGGGATAGCGCTGAAGCTTTCTTT.

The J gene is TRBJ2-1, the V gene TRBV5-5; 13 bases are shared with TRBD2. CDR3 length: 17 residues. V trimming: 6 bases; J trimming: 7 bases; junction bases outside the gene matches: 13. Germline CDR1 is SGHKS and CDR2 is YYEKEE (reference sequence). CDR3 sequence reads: CASNQFTGTSGKNEQFF. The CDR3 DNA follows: TGTGCCAGCAACCAATTTACCGGGACTAGCGGGAAGAATGAGCAGTTCTTC. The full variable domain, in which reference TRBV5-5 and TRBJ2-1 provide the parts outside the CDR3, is DAGVTQSPTHLIKTRGQQVTLRCSPISGHKSVSWYQQVLGQGPQFIFQYYEKEERGRGNFPDRFSARQFPNYSSELNVNALLLGDSALYLCASNQFTGTSGKNEQFFGPGTRLTVL.

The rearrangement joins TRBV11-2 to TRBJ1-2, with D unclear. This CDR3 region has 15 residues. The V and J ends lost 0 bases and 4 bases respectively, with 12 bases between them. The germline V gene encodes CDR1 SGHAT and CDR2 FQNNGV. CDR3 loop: CASSLDGGVGYGYTF. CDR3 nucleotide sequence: TGTGCCAGCAGCTTAGATGGCGGGGTAGGCTATGGCTACACCTTC.

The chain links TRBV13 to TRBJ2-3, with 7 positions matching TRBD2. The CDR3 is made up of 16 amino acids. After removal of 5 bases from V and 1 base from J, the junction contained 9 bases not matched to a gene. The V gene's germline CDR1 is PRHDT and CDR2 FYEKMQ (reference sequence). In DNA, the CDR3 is TGTGCCAGCAGCCATACCGGGACTACCCGCACAGATACGCAGTATTTT. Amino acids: CASSHTGTTRTDTQYF.

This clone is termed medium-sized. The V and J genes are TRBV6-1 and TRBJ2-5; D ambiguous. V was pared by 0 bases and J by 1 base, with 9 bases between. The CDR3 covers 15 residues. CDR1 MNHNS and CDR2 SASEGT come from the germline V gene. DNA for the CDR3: TGTGCCAGCAGTGAAGCGGCTGGCCGCCAAGAGACCCAGTACTTC. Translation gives CASSEAAGRQETQYF.

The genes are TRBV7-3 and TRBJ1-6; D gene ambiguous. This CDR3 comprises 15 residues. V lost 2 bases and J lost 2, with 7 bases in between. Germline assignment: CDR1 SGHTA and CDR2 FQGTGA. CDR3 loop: CASSLEGTYNSPLHF. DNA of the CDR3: TGTGCCAGCAGCTTAGAGGGAACCTATAATTCACCCCTCCACTTT.

DNA of the CDR3: TGTGCCAGCAGTACTAGCGGGGGAGGAGAGACCCAGTACTTC. Its protein product is CASSTSGGGETQYF. This rearrangement joins TRBV7-2 to TRBJ2-5; 11 bases agree with TRBD2. The CDR3 totals 14 residues. Germline V gene data show CDR1 as SGHTA and CDR2 as FQGNSA. J was trimmed by 4 bases and V by 6 bases; bases with no gene match: 4.

The CDR3 region is CASSQEKSYTQYF. The CDR3 DNA sequence: TGCGCCAGCAGCCAAGAAAAATCCTATACGCAGTATTTT. The J gene is TRBJ2-3, the V gene TRBV4-3, with unresolved D. The V end was cut by 0 bases, the J end by 7 bases, with 8 bases between. The CDR3 spans 13 residues. Germline CDR1 reads LGHNA; CDR2 reads YSLEER.

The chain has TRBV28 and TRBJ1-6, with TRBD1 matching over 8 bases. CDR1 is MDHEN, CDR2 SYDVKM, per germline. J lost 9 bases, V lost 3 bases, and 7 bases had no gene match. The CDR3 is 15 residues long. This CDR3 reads CASSLRGTGSSPLHF. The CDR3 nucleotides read TGTGCCAGCAGTTTGAGGGGGACAGGAAGTTCACCCCTCCACTTT.

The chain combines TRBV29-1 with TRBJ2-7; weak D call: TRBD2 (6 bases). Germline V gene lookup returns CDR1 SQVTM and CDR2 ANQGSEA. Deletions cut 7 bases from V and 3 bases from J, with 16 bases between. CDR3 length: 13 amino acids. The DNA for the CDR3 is TGCAGCGGTACTCGGGGGACCGGCTACGAGCAGTACTTC. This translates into CSGTRGTGYEQYF.

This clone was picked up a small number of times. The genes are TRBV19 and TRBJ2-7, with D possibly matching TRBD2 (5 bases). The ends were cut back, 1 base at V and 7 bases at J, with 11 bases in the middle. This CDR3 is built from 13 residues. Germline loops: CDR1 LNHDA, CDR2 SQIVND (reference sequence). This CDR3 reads CASSIGGRGEQYF. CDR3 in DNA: TGTGCCAGTAGTATAGGTGGGAGAGGAGAGCAGTACTTC.

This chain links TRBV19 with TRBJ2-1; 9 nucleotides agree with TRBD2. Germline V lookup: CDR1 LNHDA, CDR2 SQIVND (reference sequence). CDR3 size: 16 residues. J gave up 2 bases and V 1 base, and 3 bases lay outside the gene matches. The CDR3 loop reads CASSIGSGGTYNEQFF. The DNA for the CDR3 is TGTGCCAGTAGTATAGGCAGCGGGGGGACCTACAATGAGCAGTTCTTC.

The CDR3 is CASSSYSYEQYF. DNA for the CDR3: TGTGCCAGCAGCTCTTATTCCTACGAGCAGTACTTC. The chain combines TRBV5-6 with TRBJ2-7; D is unclear. Trimming pared 3 bases from V and 1 base from J, leaving 5 bases between. CDR1 and CDR2 from the germline V gene are SGHDT and YYEEEE. This CDR3 has 12 amino acids. The variable domain in full, with the rest retrieved from reference TRBV5-6 and TRBJ2-7, is DAGVTQSPTHLIKTRGQQVTLRCSPKSGHDTVSWYQQALGQGPQFIFQYYEEEERQRGNFPDRFSGHQFPNYSSELNVNALLLGDSALYLCASSSYSYEQYFGPGTRLTVT.

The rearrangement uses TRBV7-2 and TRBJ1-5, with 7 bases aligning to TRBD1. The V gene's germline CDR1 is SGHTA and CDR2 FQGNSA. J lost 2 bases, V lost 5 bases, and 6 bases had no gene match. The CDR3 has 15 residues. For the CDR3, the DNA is TGTGCCAGCAGCCAATACGACAGGGGCAATCAGCCCCAGCATTTT. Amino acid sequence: CASSQYDRGNQPQHF.

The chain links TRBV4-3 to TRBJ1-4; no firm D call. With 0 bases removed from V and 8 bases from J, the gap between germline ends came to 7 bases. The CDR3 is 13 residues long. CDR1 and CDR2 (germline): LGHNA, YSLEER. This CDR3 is CASSQDEEEKLFF. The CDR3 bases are TGCGCCAGCAGCCAAGATGAAGAAGAAAAACTGTTTTTT.

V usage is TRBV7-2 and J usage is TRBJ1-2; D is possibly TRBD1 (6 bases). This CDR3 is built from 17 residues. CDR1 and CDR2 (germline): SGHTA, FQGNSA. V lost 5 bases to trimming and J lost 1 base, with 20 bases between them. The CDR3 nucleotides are TGTGCCAGCAGCCTACCTACCACAGGGATGAGTAACTATGGCTACACCTTC. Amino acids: CASSLPTTGMSNYGYTF.

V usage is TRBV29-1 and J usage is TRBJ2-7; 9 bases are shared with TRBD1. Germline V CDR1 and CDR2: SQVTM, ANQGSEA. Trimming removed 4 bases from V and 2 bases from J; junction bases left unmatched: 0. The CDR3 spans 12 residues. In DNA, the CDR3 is TGCAGCGTTGGGGACAGGGCCTACGAGCAGTACTTC. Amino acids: CSVGDRAYEQYF.

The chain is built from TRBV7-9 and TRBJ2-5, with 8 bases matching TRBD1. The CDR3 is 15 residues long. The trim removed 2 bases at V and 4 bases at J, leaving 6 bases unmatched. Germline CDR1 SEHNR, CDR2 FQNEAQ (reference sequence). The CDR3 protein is CASSLTGTGGETQYF. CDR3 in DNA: TGTGCCAGCAGCTTAACAGGGACAGGCGGAGAGACCCAGTACTTC.

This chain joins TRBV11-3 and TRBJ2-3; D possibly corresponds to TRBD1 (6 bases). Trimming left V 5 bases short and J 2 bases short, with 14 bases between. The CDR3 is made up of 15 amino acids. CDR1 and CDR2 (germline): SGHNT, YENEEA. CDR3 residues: CASSMGHSSTDTQYF. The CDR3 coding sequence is TGTGCCAGCAGCATGGGACACTCCTCCACAGATACGCAGTATTTT.

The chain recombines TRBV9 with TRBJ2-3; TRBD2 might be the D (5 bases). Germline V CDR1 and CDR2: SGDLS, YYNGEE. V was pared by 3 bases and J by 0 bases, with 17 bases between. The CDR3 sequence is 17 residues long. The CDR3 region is CASSGRTGETSTDTQYF. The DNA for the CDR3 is TGTGCCAGCAGCGGCCGCACCGGGGAAACTAGCACAGATACGCAGTATTTT.

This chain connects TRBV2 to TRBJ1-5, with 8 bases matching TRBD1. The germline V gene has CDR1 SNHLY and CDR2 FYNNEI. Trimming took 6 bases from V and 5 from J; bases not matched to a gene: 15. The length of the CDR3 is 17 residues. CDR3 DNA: TGTGCCAGCAGGCCCGGACAGGGTACAACCAGAGATCAGCCCCAGCATTTT. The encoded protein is CASRPGQGTTRDQPQHF.

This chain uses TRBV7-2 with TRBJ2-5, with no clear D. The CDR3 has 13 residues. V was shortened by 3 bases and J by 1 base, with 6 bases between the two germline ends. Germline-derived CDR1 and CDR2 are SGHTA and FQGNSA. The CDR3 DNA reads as TGTGCCAGCAGCTTGATCGCCCAAGAGACCCAGTACTTC. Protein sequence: CASSLIAQETQYF.

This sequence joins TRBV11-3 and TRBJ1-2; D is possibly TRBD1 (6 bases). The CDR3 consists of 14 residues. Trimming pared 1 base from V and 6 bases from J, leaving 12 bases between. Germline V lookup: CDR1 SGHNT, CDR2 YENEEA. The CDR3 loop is CASSLGGQSHGYTF. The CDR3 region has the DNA TGTGCCAGCAGCTTAGGCGGACAGTCTCATGGCTACACCTTC.

Here the CDR3 reads CASSQSGTTDTQYF. CDR3 sequence (DNA): TGTGCCAGCAGCCAATCGGGGACTACAGATACGCAGTATTTT. This rearrangement joins TRBV4-2 to TRBJ2-3; possible D gene TRBD2, 6 bases. From germline, CDR1 is LGHNA and CDR2 YNFKEQ. Trimming shortened V by 2 bases and J by 3 bases, and 9 bases separated the two germline ends. This CDR3 contains 14 residues.

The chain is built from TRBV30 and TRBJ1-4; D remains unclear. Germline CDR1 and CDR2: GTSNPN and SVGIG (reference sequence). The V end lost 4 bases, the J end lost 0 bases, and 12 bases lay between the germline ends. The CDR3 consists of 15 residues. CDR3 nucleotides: TGTGCCTGGACCTTCCCGCGGTCAACTAATGAAAAACTGTTTTTT. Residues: CAWTFPRSTNEKLFF.

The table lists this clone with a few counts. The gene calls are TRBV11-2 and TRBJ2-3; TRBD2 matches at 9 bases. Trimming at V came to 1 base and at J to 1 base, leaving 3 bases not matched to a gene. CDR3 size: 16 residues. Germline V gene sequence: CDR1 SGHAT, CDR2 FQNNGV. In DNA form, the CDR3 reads TGTGCCAGCAGCTTAGCGGCGGGGGGGGGCACAGATACGCAGTATTTT. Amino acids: CASSLAAGGGTDTQYF. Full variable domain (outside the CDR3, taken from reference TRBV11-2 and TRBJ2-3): EAGVAQSPRYKIIEKRQSVAFWCNPISGHATLYWYQQILGQGPKLLIQFQNNGVVDDSQLPKDRFSAERLKGVDSTLKIQPAKLEDSAVYLCASSLAAGGGTDTQYFGPGTRLTVL.

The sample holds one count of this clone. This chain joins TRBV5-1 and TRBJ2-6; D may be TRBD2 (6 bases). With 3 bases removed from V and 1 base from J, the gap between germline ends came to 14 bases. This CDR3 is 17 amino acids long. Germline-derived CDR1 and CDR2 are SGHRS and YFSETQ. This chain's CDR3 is CASSWEVTVSGANVLTF. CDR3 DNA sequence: TGCGCCAGCAGCTGGGAGGTTACGGTGTCTGGGGCCAACGTCCTGACTTTC.